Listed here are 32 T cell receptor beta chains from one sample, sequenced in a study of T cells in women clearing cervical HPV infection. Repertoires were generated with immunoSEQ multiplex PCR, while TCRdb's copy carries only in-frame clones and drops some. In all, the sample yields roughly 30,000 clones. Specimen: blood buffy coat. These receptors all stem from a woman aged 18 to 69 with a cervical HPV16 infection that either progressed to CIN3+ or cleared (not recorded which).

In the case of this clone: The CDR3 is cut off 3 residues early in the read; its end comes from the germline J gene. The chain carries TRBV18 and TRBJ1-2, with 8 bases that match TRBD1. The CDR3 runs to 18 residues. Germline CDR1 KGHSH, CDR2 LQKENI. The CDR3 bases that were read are TGTGCCAGCTCAATGACAGGGGCTAGGACAGGGACATCCTACGAC. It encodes CASSMTGARTGTSYD. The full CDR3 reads CASSMTGARTGTSYDYTF.

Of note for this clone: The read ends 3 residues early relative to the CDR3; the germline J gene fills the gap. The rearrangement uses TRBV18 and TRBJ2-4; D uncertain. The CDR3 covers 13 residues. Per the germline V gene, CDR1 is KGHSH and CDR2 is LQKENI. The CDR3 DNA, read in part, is TGTGCCAGCTCACCTAACTTAGGCGGCGGT. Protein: CASSPNLGGG. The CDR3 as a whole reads CASSPNLGGGQYF.

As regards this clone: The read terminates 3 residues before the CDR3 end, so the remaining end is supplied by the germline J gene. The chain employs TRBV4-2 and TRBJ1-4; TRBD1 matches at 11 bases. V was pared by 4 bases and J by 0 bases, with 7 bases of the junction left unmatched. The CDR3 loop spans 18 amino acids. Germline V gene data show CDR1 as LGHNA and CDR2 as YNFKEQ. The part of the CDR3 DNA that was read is TGTGCCAGCAGCCTCGGGACAGGGGGTCGGGCAACTAATGAAAAA. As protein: CASSLGTGGRATNEK. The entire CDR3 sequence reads CASSLGTGGRATNEKLFF.

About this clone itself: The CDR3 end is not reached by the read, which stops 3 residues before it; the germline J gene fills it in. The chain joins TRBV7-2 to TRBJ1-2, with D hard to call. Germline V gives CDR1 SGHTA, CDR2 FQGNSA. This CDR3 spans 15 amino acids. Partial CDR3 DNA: TGTGCCAGCAGCTTATCACTAGCGGGATATGACGAC. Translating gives CASSLSLAGYDD. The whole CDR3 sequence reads CASSLSLAGYDDYTF.

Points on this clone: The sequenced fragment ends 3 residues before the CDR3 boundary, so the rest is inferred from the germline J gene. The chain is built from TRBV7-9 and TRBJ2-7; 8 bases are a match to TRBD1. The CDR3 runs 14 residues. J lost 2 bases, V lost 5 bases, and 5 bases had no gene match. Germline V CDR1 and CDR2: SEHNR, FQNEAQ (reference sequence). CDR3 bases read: TGTGCCAGCAGCCCCCCGGGACAGGCCTACGAG. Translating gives CASSPPGQAYE. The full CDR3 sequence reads CASSPPGQAYEQYF.

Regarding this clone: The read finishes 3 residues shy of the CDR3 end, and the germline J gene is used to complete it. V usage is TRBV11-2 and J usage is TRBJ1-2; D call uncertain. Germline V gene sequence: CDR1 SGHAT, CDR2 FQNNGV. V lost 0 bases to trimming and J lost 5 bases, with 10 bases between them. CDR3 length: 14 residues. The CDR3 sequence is CASSLDPVDYGYTF. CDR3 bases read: TGTGCCAGCAGCTTAGATCCGGTCGATTATGGC.

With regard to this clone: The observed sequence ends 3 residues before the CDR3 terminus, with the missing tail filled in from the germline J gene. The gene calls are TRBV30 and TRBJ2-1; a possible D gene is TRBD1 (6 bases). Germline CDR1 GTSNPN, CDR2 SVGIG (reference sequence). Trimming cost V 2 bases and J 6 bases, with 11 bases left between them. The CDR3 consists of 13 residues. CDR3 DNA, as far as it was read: TGTGCCTGGAGTCCCAGGGGTGGCAATGAG. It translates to CAWSPRGGNE. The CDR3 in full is CAWSPRGGNEQFF.

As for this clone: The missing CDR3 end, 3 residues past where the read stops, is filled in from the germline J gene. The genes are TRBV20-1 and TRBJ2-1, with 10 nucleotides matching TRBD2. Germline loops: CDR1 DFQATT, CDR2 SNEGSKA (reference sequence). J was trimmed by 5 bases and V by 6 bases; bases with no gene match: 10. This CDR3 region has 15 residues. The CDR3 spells CSAEGGTSVDNEQFF. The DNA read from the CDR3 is TGCAGTGCGGAGGGGGGGACTAGCGTGGACAATGAG.

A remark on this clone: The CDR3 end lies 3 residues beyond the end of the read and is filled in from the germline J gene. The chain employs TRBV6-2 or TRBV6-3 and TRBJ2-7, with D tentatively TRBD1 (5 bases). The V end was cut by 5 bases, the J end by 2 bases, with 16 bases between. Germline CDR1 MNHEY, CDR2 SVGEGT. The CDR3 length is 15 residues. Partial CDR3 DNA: TGTGCCAGCAGTCCGACAGCGCTACTGACCTACGAG. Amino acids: CASSPTALLTYE. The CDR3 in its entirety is CASSPTALLTYEQYF.

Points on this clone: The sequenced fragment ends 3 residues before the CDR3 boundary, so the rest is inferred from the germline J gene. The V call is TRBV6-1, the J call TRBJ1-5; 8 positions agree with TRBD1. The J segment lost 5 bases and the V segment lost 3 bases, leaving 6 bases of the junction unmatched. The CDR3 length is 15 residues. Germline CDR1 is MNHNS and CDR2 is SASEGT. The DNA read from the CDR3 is TGTGCCAGCAGTGAGGCAGGGGGCGAGTATCAGCCC. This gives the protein CASSEAGGEYQP. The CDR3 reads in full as CASSEAGGEYQPQHF.

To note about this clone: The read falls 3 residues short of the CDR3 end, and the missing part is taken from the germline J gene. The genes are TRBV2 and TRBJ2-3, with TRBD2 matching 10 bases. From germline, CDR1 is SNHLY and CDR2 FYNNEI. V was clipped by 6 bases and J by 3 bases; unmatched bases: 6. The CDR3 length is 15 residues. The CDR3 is CASRASGGVTDTQYF. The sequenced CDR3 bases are TGTGCCAGCAGGGCCAGCGGGGGGGTAACAGATACG.

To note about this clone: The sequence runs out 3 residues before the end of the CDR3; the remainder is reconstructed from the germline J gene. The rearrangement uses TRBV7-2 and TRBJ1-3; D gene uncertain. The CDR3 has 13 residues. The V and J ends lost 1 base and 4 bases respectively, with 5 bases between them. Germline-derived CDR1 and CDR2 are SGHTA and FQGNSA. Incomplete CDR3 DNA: TGTGCCAGCAGCTTAGACAACGGAAACACC. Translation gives CASSLDNGNT. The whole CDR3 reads CASSLDNGNTIYF.

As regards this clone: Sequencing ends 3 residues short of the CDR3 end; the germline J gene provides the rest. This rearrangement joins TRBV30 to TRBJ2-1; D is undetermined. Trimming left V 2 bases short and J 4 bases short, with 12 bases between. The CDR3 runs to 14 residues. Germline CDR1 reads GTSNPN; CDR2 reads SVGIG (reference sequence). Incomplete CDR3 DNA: TGTGCCTGGAGTTTAGGGCTCTTATACAATGAG. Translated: CAWSLGLLYNE. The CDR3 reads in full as CAWSLGLLYNEQFF.

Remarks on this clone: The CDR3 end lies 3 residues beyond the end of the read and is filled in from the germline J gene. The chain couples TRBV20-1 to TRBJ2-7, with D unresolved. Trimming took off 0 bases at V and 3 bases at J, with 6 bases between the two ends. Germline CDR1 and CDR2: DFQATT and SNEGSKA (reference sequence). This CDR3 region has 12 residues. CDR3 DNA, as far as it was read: TGCAGTGCTAGAGATCCCTTCTACGAG. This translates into CSARDPFYE. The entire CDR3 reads CSARDPFYEQYF.

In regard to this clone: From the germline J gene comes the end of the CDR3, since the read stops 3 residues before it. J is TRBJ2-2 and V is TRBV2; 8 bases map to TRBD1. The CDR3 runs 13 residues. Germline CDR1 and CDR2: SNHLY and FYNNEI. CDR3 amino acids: CAGRQGIYEKLFF. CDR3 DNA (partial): TGTGCCGGAAGACAGGGGATTTATGAAAAG. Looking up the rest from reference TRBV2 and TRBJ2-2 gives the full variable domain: EPEVTQTPSHQVTQMGQEVILRCVPISNHLYFYWYRQILGQKVEFLVSFYNNEISEKSEIFDDQFSVERPDGSNFTLKIRSTKLEDSAMYFCAGRQGIYEKLFFGEGSRLTVL.

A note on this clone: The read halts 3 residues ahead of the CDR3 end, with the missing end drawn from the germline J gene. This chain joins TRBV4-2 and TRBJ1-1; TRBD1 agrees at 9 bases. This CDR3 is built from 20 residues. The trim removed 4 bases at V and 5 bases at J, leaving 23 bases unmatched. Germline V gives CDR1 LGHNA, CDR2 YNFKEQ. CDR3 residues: CASSRIGLSGQGGGKTEAFF. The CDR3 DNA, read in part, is TGTGCCAGCAGCCGGATCGGTCTCTCGGGACAGGGAGGTGGGAAAACTGAA.

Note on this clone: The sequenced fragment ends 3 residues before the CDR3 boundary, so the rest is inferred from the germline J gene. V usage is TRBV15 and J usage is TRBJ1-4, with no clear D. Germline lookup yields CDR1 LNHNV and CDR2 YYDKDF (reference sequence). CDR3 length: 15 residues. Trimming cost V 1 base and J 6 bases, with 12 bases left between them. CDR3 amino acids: CATSRGLSYDEKLFF. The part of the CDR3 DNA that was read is TGTGCCACCAGCAGAGGTCTCAGTTATGATGAAAAA. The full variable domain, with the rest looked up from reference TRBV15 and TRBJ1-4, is DAMVIQNPRYQVTQFGKPVTLSCSQTLNHNVMYWYQQKSSQAPKLLFHYYDKDFNNEADTPDNFQSRRPNTSFCFLDIRSPGLGDTAMYLCATSRGLSYDEKLFFGSGTQLSVL.

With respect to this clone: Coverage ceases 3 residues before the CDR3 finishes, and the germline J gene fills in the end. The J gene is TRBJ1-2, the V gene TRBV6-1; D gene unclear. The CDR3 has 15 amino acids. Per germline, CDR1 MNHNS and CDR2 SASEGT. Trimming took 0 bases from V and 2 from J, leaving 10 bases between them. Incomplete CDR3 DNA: TGTGCCAGCAGTGAAGCAGGTGGCAGAAACTATGGC. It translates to CASSEAGGRNYG. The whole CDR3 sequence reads CASSEAGGRNYGYTF.

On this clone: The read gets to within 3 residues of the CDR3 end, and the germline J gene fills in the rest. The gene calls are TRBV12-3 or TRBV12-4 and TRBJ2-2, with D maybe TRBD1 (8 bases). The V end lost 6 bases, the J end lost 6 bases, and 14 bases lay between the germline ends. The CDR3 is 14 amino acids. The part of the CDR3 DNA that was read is TGTGCCAGCAGGACAGGGGCGGGGGCCGGGGAG. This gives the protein CASRTGAGAGE. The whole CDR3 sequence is CASRTGAGAGELFF.

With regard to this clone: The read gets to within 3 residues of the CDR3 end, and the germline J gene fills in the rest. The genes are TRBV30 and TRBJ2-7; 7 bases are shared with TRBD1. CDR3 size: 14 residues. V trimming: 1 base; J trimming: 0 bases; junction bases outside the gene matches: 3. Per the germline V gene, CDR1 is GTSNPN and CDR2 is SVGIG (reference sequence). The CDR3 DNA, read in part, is TGTGCCTGGAGTGGACAGGGTAGCTCCTACGAG. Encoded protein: CAWSGQGSSYE. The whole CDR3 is CAWSGQGSSYEQYF.

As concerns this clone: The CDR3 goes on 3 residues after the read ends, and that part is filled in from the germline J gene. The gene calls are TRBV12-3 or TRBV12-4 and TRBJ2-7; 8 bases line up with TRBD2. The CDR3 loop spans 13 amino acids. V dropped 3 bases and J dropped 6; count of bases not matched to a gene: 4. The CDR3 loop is CASSFSGRGEQYF. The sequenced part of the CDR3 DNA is TGTGCCAGCAGTTTCTCCGGGAGGGGCGAG.

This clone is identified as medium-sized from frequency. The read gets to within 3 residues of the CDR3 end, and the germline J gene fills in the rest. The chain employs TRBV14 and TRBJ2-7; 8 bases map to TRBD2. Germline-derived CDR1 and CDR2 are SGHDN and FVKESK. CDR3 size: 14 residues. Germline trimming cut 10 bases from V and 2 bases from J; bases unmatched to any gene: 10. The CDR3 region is CATGRAGDPYEQYF. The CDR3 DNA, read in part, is TGTGCCACCGGGAGGGCAGGGGACCCCTACGAG.

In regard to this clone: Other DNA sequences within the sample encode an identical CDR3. CDR3 in amino acids: CASSLNGGELFF. CDR3 DNA (partial): TGTGCCAGCAGCTTAAACGGCGGAGAG. J is TRBJ2-2 and V is TRBV7-6; D is unclear. The read ends 3 residues shy of where the CDR3 ends; the end is completed using the germline J gene. The CDR3 is made up of 12 amino acids. Germline CDR1 reads SGHVS; CDR2 reads FNYEAQ.

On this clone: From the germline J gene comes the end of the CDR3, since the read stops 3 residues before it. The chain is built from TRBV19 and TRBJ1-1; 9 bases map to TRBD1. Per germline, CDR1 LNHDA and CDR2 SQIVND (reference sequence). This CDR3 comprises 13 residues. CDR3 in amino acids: CASSMGQGSVAFF. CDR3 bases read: TGTGCCAGTAGTATGGGACAGGGATCTGTC. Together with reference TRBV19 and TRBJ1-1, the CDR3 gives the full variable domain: DGGITQSPKYLFRKEGQNVTLSCEQNLNHDAMYWYRQDPGQGLRLIYYSQIVNDFQKGDIAEGYSVSREKKESFPLTVTSAQKNPTAFYLCASSMGQGSVAFFGQGTRLTVV.

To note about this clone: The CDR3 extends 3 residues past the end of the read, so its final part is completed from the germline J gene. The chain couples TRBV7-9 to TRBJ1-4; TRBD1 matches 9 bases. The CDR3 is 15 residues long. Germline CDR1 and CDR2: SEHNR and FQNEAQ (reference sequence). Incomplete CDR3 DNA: TGTGCCAGCAGCTTCACAGGGGGCTCGAATTCACCA. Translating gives CASSFTGGSNSP. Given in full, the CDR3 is CASSFTGGSNSPLFF.

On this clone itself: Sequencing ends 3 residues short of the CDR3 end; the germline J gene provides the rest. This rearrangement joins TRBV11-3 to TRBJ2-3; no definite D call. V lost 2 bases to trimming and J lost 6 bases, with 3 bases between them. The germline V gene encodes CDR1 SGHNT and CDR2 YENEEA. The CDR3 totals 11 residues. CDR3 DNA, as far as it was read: TGTGCCAGCAGCTTACTGGATACG. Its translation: CASSLLDT. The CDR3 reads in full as CASSLLDTQYF.

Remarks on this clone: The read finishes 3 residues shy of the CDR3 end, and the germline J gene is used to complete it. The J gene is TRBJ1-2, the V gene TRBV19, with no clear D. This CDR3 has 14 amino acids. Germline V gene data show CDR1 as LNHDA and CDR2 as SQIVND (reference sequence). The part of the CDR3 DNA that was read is TGTGCCAGTAGTTTGGACTGGGTTCGAGATACC. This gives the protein CASSLDWVRDT. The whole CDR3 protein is CASSLDWVRDTYTF. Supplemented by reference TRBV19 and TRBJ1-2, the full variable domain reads DGGITQSPKYLFRKEGQNVTLSCEQNLNHDAMYWYRQDPGQGLRLIYYSQIVNDFQKGDIAEGYSVSREKKESFPLTVTSAQKNPTAFYLCASSLDWVRDTYTFGSGTRLTVV.

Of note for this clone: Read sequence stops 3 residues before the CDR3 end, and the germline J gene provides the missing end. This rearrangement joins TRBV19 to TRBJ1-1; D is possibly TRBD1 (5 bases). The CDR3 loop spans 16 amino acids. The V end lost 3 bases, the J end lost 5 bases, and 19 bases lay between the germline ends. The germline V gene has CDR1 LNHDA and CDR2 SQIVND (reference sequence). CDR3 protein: CASSMGGVGARTEAFF. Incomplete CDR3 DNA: TGTGCCAGTAGTATGGGGGGGGTCGGGGCGAGAACTGAA.

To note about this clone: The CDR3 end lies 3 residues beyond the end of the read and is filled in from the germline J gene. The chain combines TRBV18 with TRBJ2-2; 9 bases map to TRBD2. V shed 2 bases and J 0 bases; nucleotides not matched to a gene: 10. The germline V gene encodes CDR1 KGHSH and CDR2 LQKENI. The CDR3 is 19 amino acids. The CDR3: CASSPTRGGPDSNTGELFF. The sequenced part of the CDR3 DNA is TGTGCCAGCTCACCAACGCGGGGGGGCCCAGATTCGAACACCGGGGAG.

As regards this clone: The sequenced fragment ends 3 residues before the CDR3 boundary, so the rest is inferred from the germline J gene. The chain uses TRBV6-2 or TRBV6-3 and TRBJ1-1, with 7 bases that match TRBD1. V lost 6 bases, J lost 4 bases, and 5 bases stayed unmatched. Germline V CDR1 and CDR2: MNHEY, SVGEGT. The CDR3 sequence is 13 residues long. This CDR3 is CASRQPGGTEAFF. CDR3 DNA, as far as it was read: TGTGCCAGCAGACAACCAGGGGGCACTGAA.

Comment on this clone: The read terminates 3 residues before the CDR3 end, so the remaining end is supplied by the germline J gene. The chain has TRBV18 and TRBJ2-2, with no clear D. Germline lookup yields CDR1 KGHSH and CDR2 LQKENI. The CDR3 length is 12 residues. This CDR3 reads CASSPSYSPLFF. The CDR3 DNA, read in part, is TGTGCCAGCTCACCCAGTTATTCACCG. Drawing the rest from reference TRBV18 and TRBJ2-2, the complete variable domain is NAGVMQNPRHLVRRRGQEARLRCSPMKGHSHVYWYRQLPEEGLKFMVYLQKENIIDESGMPKERFSAEFPKEGPSILRIQQVVRGDSAAYFCASSPSYSPLFFGEGSRLTVL.

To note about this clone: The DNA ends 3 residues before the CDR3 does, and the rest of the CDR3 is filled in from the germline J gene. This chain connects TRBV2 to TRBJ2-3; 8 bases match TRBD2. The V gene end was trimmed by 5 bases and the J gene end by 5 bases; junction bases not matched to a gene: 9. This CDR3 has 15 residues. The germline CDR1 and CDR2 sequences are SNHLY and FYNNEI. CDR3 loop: CASSLGGELGDTQYF. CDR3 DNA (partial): TGTGCCAGCAGTCTCGGGGGGGAGCTAGGAGATACG.